A selection of T cell receptor beta chains follows, all from one sample in a study of blood T cell repertoires in COVID-19. Clones were read by immunoSEQ multiplex PCR, and TCRdb kept only the in-frame ones, dropping some. Of around 200,000 clones in the sample, around 83% were seen once. Sequenced: peripheral blood. Every receptor here comes from an elderly woman with acute or convalescent COVID-19. Each CDR3 is given with its conserved first and last residue. A D gene is named only where the DNA matches it firmly. Size values are once, few and many counts, or a class for expanded clones, and some rows have none.

v_gene: TRBV23-1; d_gene: TRBD1; j_gene: TRBJ2-7; abundance: .; CDR3nt: TGCGCCAGCAGCCCACCGCCGGGACAGGGCACCTACGAGCAGTACTTC; CDR3aa: CASSPPPGQGTYEQYF
v_gene: TRBV6-5; d_gene: .; j_gene: TRBJ2-1; abundance: .; CDR3nt: TGTGCCTCACGGGATGGTCTAGGACGGGGGAATGAGCAGTTCTTC; CDR3aa: CASRDGLGRGNEQFF
v_gene: TRBV27; d_gene: .; j_gene: TRBJ2-7; abundance: once; CDR3nt: TGTGCCAGCAGTCCACGGGATCTCGGGTCCTACGAGCAGTACTTC; CDR3aa: CASSPRDLGSYEQYF
v_gene: TRBV7-3; d_gene: TRBD1; j_gene: TRBJ2-1; abundance: .; CDR3nt: TGTGCCAGCAGCGCGGGACAGGGTCCCTACAATGAGCAGTTCTTC; CDR3aa: CASSAGQGPYNEQFF
v_gene: TRBV12-3/TRBV12-4; d_gene: TRBD1; j_gene: TRBJ1-1; abundance: .; CDR3nt: TGTGCCAGCAGCCGGACAGGGGGCGAGATCCCTTTCTTT; CDR3aa: CASSRTGGEIPFF
v_gene: TRBV28; d_gene: .; j_gene: TRBJ1-6; abundance: .; CDR3nt: TGTGCCAGCAGTTTCCCTCATTCACCCCTCCACTTT; CDR3aa: CASSFPHSPLHF
v_gene: TRBV19; d_gene: TRBD2; j_gene: TRBJ2-7; abundance: .; CDR3nt: TGTGCCAGTAGTATGGGGGGGATGTACGAGCAGTACTTC; CDR3aa: CASSMGGMYEQYF
v_gene: TRBV11-2; d_gene: .; j_gene: TRBJ1-1; abundance: .; CDR3nt: TGTGCCAGCAGCCTCGTGATTGGGCAGGGGCGGACTGAAGCTTTCTTT; CDR3aa: CASSLVIGQGRTEAFF
v_gene: TRBV6-2/TRBV6-3; d_gene: TRBD1; j_gene: TRBJ2-7; abundance: .; CDR3nt: TGTGCCAGCAGTTGGGACAGCAGGTTGAGAGCCTACGAGCAGTACTTC; CDR3aa: CASSWDSRLRAYEQYF
v_gene: TRBV3-1/TRBV3-2; d_gene: TRBD2; j_gene: TRBJ2-7; abundance: once; CDR3nt: TGTGCCAGCAGCCCTTTAGCGGGAGCGGACGAGCAGTACTTC; CDR3aa: CASSPLAGADEQYF
v_gene: TRBV2; d_gene: TRBD1; j_gene: TRBJ1-1; abundance: once; CDR3nt: TGTGCCAGCAGTGAAACAGGGGGAAGCGCTGAAGCTTTCTTT; CDR3aa: CASSETGGSAEAFF
v_gene: TRBV3-1/TRBV3-2; d_gene: .; j_gene: TRBJ1-4; abundance: .; CDR3nt: TGTGCCAGCAGCCAGGGTAGGGGCTGGACTAATGAAAAACTGTTTTTT; CDR3aa: CASSQGRGWTNEKLFF
v_gene: TRBV2; d_gene: .; j_gene: TRBJ1-1; abundance: .; CDR3nt: TGTGCCAGCAGTGTAGATAAAGTGTTACCGGTGAACACTGAAGCTTTCTTT; CDR3aa: CASSVDKVLPVNTEAFF
v_gene: TRBV7-2; d_gene: TRBD1; j_gene: TRBJ2-2; abundance: .; CDR3nt: TGTGCCAGCAGCTTAGGACAGGGGATGCACGGGGAGCTGTTTTTT; CDR3aa: CASSLGQGMHGELFF
v_gene: TRBV7-2; d_gene: .; j_gene: TRBJ1-2; abundance: .; CDR3nt: TGTGCCAGCAGCTTAGAGGTAACAGGCTACTATGGCTACACCTTC; CDR3aa: CASSLEVTGYYGYTF
v_gene: TRBV6-6; d_gene: .; j_gene: TRBJ2-2; abundance: .; CDR3nt: TGTGCCAGCAGTTATCGACAGACGACCGGGGAGCTGTTTTTT; CDR3aa: CASSYRQTTGELFF
v_gene: TRBV19; d_gene: TRBD1; j_gene: TRBJ1-1; abundance: .; CDR3nt: TGTGCCAGTAGTATTAACAGGGGTACTGAAGCTTTCTTT; CDR3aa: CASSINRGTEAFF
v_gene: TRBV29-1; d_gene: TRBD1; j_gene: TRBJ2-7; abundance: .; CDR3nt: TGCAGCGTTGCCCGGACAGGGAACTACGAGCAGTACTTC; CDR3aa: CSVARTGNYEQYF
v_gene: TRBV28; d_gene: TRBD1; j_gene: TRBJ1-1; abundance: .; CDR3nt: TGTGCCAGCAGTCTAGGGACAGGGTGGGTTGAAGCTTTCTTT; CDR3aa: CASSLGTGWVEAFF
v_gene: TRBV7-2; d_gene: TRBD1; j_gene: TRBJ2-5; abundance: .; CDR3nt: TGTGCCAGCAGCGTATGGACAGGAGAGACCCAGTACTTC; CDR3aa: CASSVWTGETQYF
v_gene: TRBV3-1/TRBV3-2; d_gene: .; j_gene: TRBJ1-1; abundance: .; CDR3nt: TGTGCCAGCTACGGAGGAACGATCACTGAAGCTTTCTTT; CDR3aa: CASYGGTITEAFF
v_gene: TRBV5-8; d_gene: .; j_gene: TRBJ1-3; abundance: once; CDR3nt: TGTGCCAGCAGCTTTCGGGGGTCAACCTCTGGAAACACCATATATTTT; CDR3aa: CASSFRGSTSGNTIYF
v_gene: TRBV25-1; d_gene: .; j_gene: TRBJ1-2; abundance: .; CDR3nt: TGTGCCAGCAGTGAAAGTGGTCGGGGCTACACCTTC; CDR3aa: CASSESGRGYTF
v_gene: TRBV19; d_gene: TRBD2; j_gene: TRBJ2-5; abundance: once; CDR3nt: TGTGCCAGTAGATTAACCGGGACTAGCGGCCAAGAGACCCAGTACTTC; CDR3aa: CASRLTGTSGQETQYF
v_gene: TRBV29-1; d_gene: TRBD1; j_gene: TRBJ1-1; abundance: .; CDR3nt: TGCAGCGCCAGGACAGGGGGGATGAACACTGAAGCTTTCTTT; CDR3aa: CSARTGGMNTEAFF
v_gene: TRBV5-4; d_gene: TRBD2; j_gene: TRBJ2-1; abundance: .; CDR3nt: TGTGCCAGCAGCCAAGGGTTAGCGGGAGTCAAGGTTGAGCAGTTCTTC; CDR3aa: CASSQGLAGVKVEQFF
v_gene: TRBV7-8; d_gene: .; j_gene: TRBJ1-6; abundance: .; CDR3nt: TGTGCCAGCAGCTTACAGGGTGAGAATTCACCCCTCCACTTT; CDR3aa: CASSLQGENSPLHF
v_gene: TRBV9; d_gene: TRBD1; j_gene: TRBJ2-1; abundance: .; CDR3nt: TGTGCCAGCAGCGGAGACAGGGGGCATCATGAGCAGTTCTTC; CDR3aa: CASSGDRGHHEQFF
v_gene: TRBV5-4; d_gene: .; j_gene: TRBJ1-2; abundance: .; CDR3nt: TGTGCCAGCAGCTTGGGGGAACAGGGAGCTTATGGCTACACCTTC; CDR3aa: CASSLGEQGAYGYTF
v_gene: TRBV28; d_gene: TRBD1; j_gene: TRBJ2-5; abundance: .; CDR3nt: TGTGCCAGCAGTTTATATCAGGGGGCGTTGGAGACCCAGTACTTC; CDR3aa: CASSLYQGALETQYF
v_gene: TRBV4-3; d_gene: TRBD1; j_gene: TRBJ1-1; abundance: once; CDR3nt: TGCGCCAGCAGCCACGGGACAGGGAAGGGCACTGAAGCTTTCTTT; CDR3aa: CASSHGTGKGTEAFF
v_gene: TRBV19; d_gene: TRBD1; j_gene: TRBJ1-2; abundance: .; CDR3nt: TGTGCCAGTAAAGCCCGGGACAGGGAACTCTATGGCTACACCTTC; CDR3aa: CASKARDRELYGYTF
v_gene: TRBV6-6; d_gene: TRBD1; j_gene: TRBJ1-1; abundance: .; CDR3nt: TGTGCCAGCAGCTACAGGGGGCTGAACACTGAAGCTTTCTTT; CDR3aa: CASSYRGLNTEAFF
v_gene: TRBV18; d_gene: .; j_gene: TRBJ1-1; abundance: once; CDR3nt: TGTGCCAGCTCACCGGAGGGACTCACTGAAGCTTTCTTT; CDR3aa: CASSPEGLTEAFF
v_gene: TRBV24-1; d_gene: TRBD2; j_gene: TRBJ2-2; abundance: .; CDR3nt: TGTGCCACCAGTGACGTAGGACTAGGGGACCGGGAGCTGTTTTTT; CDR3aa: CATSDVGLGDRELFF
v_gene: TRBV6-5; d_gene: .; j_gene: TRBJ2-3; abundance: once; CDR3nt: TGTGCCAGCAGGGCAGGGATTTCGACAGATACGCAGTATTTT; CDR3aa: CASRAGISTDTQYF
v_gene: TRBV19; d_gene: .; j_gene: TRBJ2-7; abundance: .; CDR3nt: TGTGCCAGTAGTGGGAGACCTTTCCGATTCGAGCAGTACTTC; CDR3aa: CASSGRPFRFEQYF
v_gene: TRBV29-1; d_gene: .; j_gene: TRBJ1-2; abundance: .; CDR3nt: TGCAGCGTTGATTGGGGGGGATACGGCTACACCTTC; CDR3aa: CSVDWGGYGYTF
v_gene: TRBV18; d_gene: TRBD1; j_gene: TRBJ1-5; abundance: few; CDR3nt: TGTGCCAGCTCAGCGAGCGGGACAGGGCAAGAGAAGCCCCAGCATTTT; CDR3aa: CASSASGTGQEKPQHF
v_gene: TRBV7-7; d_gene: TRBD1; j_gene: TRBJ1-1; abundance: .; CDR3nt: TGTGCTAGCAGCCAAGGACAGGGCGCTGAAGCTTTCTTT; CDR3aa: CASSQGQGAEAFF
v_gene: TRBV29-1; d_gene: .; j_gene: TRBJ1-2; abundance: .; CDR3nt: TGCAGCGTTTCCCGGGGAGTATATGGCTACACCTTC; CDR3aa: CSVSRGVYGYTF
v_gene: TRBV28; d_gene: TRBD1; j_gene: TRBJ1-2; abundance: .; CDR3nt: TGTGCCAGCAGTTGGATTCAGGGGGGCCCATCCTATGGCTACACCTTC; CDR3aa: CASSWIQGGPSYGYTF
v_gene: TRBV11-2; d_gene: TRBD1; j_gene: TRBJ2-3; abundance: .; CDR3nt: TGTGCCAGCAGCTTGGACAGGGGGGGAGCAGATACGCAGTATTTT; CDR3aa: CASSLDRGGADTQYF
v_gene: TRBV7-2; d_gene: .; j_gene: TRBJ2-2; abundance: .; CDR3nt: TGTGCCAGCAGCTTGGGGCTTGTTAACACCGGGGAGCTGTTTTTT; CDR3aa: CASSLGLVNTGELFF
v_gene: TRBV19; d_gene: TRBD1; j_gene: TRBJ1-4; abundance: .; CDR3nt: TGTGCCAGTAGTGTAGGACAGGGGGGCGCTAATGAAAAACTGTTTTTT; CDR3aa: CASSVGQGGANEKLFF
v_gene: TRBV27; d_gene: TRBD2; j_gene: TRBJ2-5; abundance: .; CDR3nt: TGTGCCAGCAGTCTTAACCCTAGCGGGAGGGGAGAGACCCAGTACTTC; CDR3aa: CASSLNPSGRGETQYF
v_gene: TRBV5-1; d_gene: .; j_gene: TRBJ1-4; abundance: .; CDR3nt: TGCGCCAGCAGCTTGGGACAGGCCCTCCGAGGGGAAAAACTGTTTTTT; CDR3aa: CASSLGQALRGEKLFF
v_gene: TRBV30; d_gene: .; j_gene: TRBJ1-3; abundance: .; CDR3nt: TGTGCCTGGAGTGAAGGGGGTGGAAACACCATATATTTT; CDR3aa: CAWSEGGGNTIYF
v_gene: TRBV6-2/TRBV6-3; d_gene: TRBD1; j_gene: TRBJ1-5; abundance: .; CDR3nt: TGTGCCAGCAGTGGACAGGGGTACAATCAGCCCCAGCATTTT; CDR3aa: CASSGQGYNQPQHF
v_gene: TRBV4-2; d_gene: .; j_gene: TRBJ2-7; abundance: .; CDR3nt: TGTGCCAGCAGCCGTAGGGGAGCGGACAGCTACGAGCAGTACTTC; CDR3aa: CASSRRGADSYEQYF
v_gene: TRBV6-1; d_gene: .; j_gene: TRBJ1-1; abundance: .; CDR3nt: TGTGCCAGCAGTGAAATCGGGGGAAAAGCTTTCTTT; CDR3aa: CASSEIGGKAFF
v_gene: TRBV4-1; d_gene: .; j_gene: TRBJ1-2; abundance: .; CDR3nt: TGCGCCAGCAGCCAAGAACAGGGTATGACTAACTATGGCTACACCTTC; CDR3aa: CASSQEQGMTNYGYTF
v_gene: TRBV6-5; d_gene: .; j_gene: TRBJ2-5; abundance: few; CDR3nt: TGTGCCAGCAGTTATGGACAGTACGAAGAGACCCAGTACTTC; CDR3aa: CASSYGQYEETQYF
v_gene: TRBV5-1; d_gene: .; j_gene: TRBJ2-3; abundance: .; CDR3nt: TGCGCCAGCAGCTTGCGGCTAGCTGCAGATACGCAGTATTTT; CDR3aa: CASSLRLAADTQYF
v_gene: TRBV7-9; d_gene: TRBD1; j_gene: TRBJ2-6; abundance: .; CDR3nt: TGTGCCAGCAGCAACCGGGACAGGAGGCGCTCTGGGGCCAACGTCCTGACTTTC; CDR3aa: CASSNRDRRRSGANVLTF
v_gene: TRBV12-3/TRBV12-4; d_gene: TRBD1; j_gene: TRBJ1-2; abundance: .; CDR3nt: TGTGCCAGCAGGGCCGGGACAGCCTATGGCTACACCTTC; CDR3aa: CASRAGTAYGYTF
v_gene: TRBV2; d_gene: .; j_gene: TRBJ2-7; abundance: .; CDR3nt: TGTGCCAGCACAGTGCAGGGGAGCTCCTACGAGCAGTACTTC; CDR3aa: CASTVQGSSYEQYF
v_gene: TRBV6-2/TRBV6-3; d_gene: .; j_gene: TRBJ2-7; abundance: .; CDR3nt: TGTGCCAGCAGTTACTCGAAGGGGGTGGAGCAGTACTTC; CDR3aa: CASSYSKGVEQYF
v_gene: TRBV3-1/TRBV3-2; d_gene: TRBD2; j_gene: TRBJ2-7; abundance: .; CDR3nt: TGTGCCAGCAGCCAAGGACCCCCGGGACTAGCCGGCGAGCAGTACTTC; CDR3aa: CASSQGPPGLAGEQYF
v_gene: TRBV12-5; d_gene: .; j_gene: TRBJ2-2; abundance: .; CDR3nt: TGTGCTAGTGGTTCACGGTCCAACACCGGGGAGCTGTTTTTT; CDR3aa: CASGSRSNTGELFF